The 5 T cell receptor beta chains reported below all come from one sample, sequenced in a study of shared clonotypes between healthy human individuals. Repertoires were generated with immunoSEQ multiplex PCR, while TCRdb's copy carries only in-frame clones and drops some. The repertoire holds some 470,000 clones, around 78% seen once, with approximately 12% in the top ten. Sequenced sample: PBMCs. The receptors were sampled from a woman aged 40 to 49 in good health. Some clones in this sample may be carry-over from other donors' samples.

CDR3 amino acids: CASSYSTGVNVDTQYF. The DNA of the CDR3 is TGTGCCAGCAGTTACTCGACGGGGGTTAACGTAGATACGCAGTATTTT. V and J are TRBV6-6 and TRBJ2-3; D might be TRBD2 (6 bases). Germline CDR1 reads MNHNY; CDR2 reads SVGAGI (reference sequence). The CDR3 runs 16 residues. V lost 0 bases and J lost 5, with 15 bases in between.

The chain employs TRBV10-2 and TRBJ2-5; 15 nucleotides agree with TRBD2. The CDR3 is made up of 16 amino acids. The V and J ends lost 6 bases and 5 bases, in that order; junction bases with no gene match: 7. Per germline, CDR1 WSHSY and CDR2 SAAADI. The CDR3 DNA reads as TGCGCCAGCAGCCTCGGACTAGCGGGAGGGCCTGAGACCCAGTACTTC. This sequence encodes CASSLGLAGGPETQYF.

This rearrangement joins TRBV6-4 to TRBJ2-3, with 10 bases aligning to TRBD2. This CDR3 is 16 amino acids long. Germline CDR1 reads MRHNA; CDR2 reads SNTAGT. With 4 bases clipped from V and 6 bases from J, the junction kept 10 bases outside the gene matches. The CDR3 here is CASSVDKRGGRDTQYF. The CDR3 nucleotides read TGTGCCAGCAGTGTTGACAAGCGGGGGGGGCGTGATACGCAGTATTTT.

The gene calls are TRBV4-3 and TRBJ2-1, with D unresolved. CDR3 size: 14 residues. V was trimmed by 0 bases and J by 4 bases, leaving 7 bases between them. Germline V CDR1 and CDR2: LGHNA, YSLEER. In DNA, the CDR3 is TGCGCCAGCAGCCAAGATAAGACATACAATGAGCAGTTCTTC. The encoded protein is CASSQDKTYNEQFF.

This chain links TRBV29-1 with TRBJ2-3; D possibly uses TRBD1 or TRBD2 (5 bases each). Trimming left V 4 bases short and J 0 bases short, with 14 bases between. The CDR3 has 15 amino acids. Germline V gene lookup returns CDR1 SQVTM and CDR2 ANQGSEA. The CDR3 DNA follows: TGCAGCGTTGCCCGGACAAGGACTAGCACAGATACGCAGTATTTT. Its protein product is CSVARTRTSTDTQYF.